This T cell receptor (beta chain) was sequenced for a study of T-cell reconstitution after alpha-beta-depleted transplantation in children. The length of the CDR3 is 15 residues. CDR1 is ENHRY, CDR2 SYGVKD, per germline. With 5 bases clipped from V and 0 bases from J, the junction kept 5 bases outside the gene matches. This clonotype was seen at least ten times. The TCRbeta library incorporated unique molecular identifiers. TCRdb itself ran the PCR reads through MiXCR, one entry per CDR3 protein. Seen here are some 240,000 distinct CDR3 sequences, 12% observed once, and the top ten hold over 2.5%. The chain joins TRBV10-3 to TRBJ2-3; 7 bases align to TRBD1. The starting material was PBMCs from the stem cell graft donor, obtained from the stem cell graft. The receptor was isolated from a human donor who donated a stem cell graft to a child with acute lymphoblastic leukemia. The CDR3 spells CAISQDRTSTDTQYF. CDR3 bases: TGTGCCATCAGTCAGGACAGGACTAGCACAGATACGCAGTATTTT.